This T cell receptor (beta chain) was identified during a study of blood T cells in healthy people across ages. The second PCR ran about 6 to 12 cycles with a sample-barcoded 5' primer and J-beta primers. From the 5' RACE reads, TCRdb called clonotypes with MiXCR, one entry per CDR3 protein. The top ten hold around 15% of the sample, which has approximately 940,000 distinct CDR3 sequences, around 46% seen once. Trimming took off 8 bases at V and 7 bases at J, with 19 bases between the two ends. Germline V gives CDR1 WSHSY, CDR2 SAAADI. The CDR3 contains 14 residues. The sequence derives from a man aged 25-45 years in good health. The material sequenced was blood. The rearrangement uses TRBV10-2 and TRBJ2-3, with D maybe TRBD1 (6 bases). The CDR3 loop reads CASELEGVGYTQYF. CDR3 DNA: TGCGCCAGCGAGCTAGAGGGGGTTGGTTATACGCAGTATTTT.